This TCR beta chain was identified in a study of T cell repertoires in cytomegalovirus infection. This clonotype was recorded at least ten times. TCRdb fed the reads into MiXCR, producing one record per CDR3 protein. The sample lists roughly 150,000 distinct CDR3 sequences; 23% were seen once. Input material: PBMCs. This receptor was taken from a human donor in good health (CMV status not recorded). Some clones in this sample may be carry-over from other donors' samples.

CDR3 sequence: CASSLVGQETQYF. DNA for the CDR3: TGTGCCAGCAGCTTGGTAGGCCAAGAGACCCAGTACTTC. This sequence joins TRBV7-3 and TRBJ2-5; D gene ambiguous. The germline V gene has CDR1 SGHTA and CDR2 FQGTGA. V lost 3 bases and J 1 base, leaving 6 bases between the germline ends. This CDR3 spans 13 amino acids.